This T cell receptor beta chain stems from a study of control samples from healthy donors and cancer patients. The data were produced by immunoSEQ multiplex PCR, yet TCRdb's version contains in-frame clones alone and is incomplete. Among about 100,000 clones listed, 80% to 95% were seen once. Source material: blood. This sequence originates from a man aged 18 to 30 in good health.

The CDR3 sequence: CASSFRRDQPQHF. The CDR3 region has the DNA TGTGCCAGCAGTTTCAGGAGAGATCAGCCCCAGCATTTT. The rearrangement links TRBV12-3 or TRBV12-4 to TRBJ1-5; D gene uncertain. This CDR3 region has 13 residues. The germline V and J ends were trimmed by 3 bases and 5 bases, with 8 bases remaining between them.